This record covers a single T cell receptor (beta chain). Its cognate antigen is unknown. There are 16 residues in the CDR3. Germline assignment: CDR1 ENHRY and CDR2 SYGVKD. V lost 5 bases, J lost 4 bases, and 10 bases stayed unmatched. This sample was taken from a study of OX40 agonist ivuxolimab in advanced cancers. About the study: Administration of intravenous ivuxolimab to patients occurred every 2 weeks at 0.01 to 10 mg/kg.

General study findings and limits: Clonal expansion among partial responders at 0.1-3.0 mg/kg ranked near the lowest.

The assay was immunoSEQ multiplex PCR, and TCRdb's table has in-frame clones only and misses some. Of roughly 75,000 clones detected, over 75% appear once; the ten largest clones hold 5.5% to 8%. The sample in question was CD4+ or CD8+ T cells sorted from blood, obtained in a trial of the OX40 agonist ivuxolimab. The source of this sequence is an adult with an advanced solid tumor such as melanoma, head and neck, liver or kidney cancer. The rearrangement uses TRBV10-3 and TRBJ2-3; 9 bases fit TRBD1. The CDR3 DNA follows: TGTGCCATCAGTAACCTTCCGGGACAGGGAGCAGATACGCAGTATTTT. It encodes CAISNLPGQGADTQYF.